A selection of T cell receptor beta chains follows, all from one sample in a study of CD8 T cells in Susac syndrome. TCRdb passed the immunoSEQ multiplex PCR reads through MiXCR, listing each CDR3 protein once. The sample contains roughly 84,000 distinct CDR3 sequences, approximately 96% of which appear only once. What was sequenced was CD8+ T cells from PBMCs. The receptors originated from a human donor with Susac syndrome. CDR3s include the opening cysteine and the closing phenylalanine or tryptophan. D genes are given only for firm matches. Clone size, where shown, is once, few, many, or a class for clones that have expanded.

TRBJ1-2	TRBV12-3/TRBV12-4	TRBD1	NA	TGTGCCAGCAGTGAAACAGGGGATGGCTACACCTTC	CASSETGDGYTF
TRBJ2-1	TRBV24-1	NA	NA	TGTGCCACCAGTGATTTGCCGGATGAGCAGTTCTTC	CATSDLPDEQFF
TRBJ2-1	TRBV25-1	NA	once	TGTGCCAGCAGTCCTTGGACAGCCAATAATGAGCAGTTCTTC	CASSPWTANNEQFF
TRBJ2-5	TRBV6-5	NA	NA	TGTGCCAGCAGTTACTCGATGTGGGCGAGCGGACAAGAGACCCAGTACTTC	CASSYSMWASGQETQYF
TRBJ2-1	TRBV9	NA	NA	TGTGCCAGCAGCGTAGTTGGTAGCTCCTACAATGAGCAGTTCTTC	CASSVVGSSYNEQFF
TRBJ1-2	TRBV12-3/TRBV12-4	NA	NA	TGTGCCAGCTGCGTAGGGAGGGGCGGAGTGAATGGCTACACCTTC	CASCVGRGGVNGYTF
TRBJ2-1	TRBV9	TRBD2	NA	TGTGCCAGCAGCGCTAAGCTTAGCGGGGGCTACAATGAGCAGTTCTTC	CASSAKLSGGYNEQFF
TRBJ2-7	TRBV5-1	TRBD1	NA	TGCGCCAGCAGCTTGGGACAGGGGGCCTACGAGCAGTACTTC	CASSLGQGAYEQYF
TRBJ2-3	TRBV29-1	TRBD1	NA	TGCAGCGTTGAATCGGACAGGGGCACAGATACGCAGTATTTT	CSVESDRGTDTQYF
TRBJ1-6	TRBV6-1	TRBD1	NA	TGTGCCAGCAGTTTTGGACAGGGGAATTCACCCCTCCACTTT	CASSFGQGNSPLHF
TRBJ2-1	TRBV7-8	NA	few	TGTGCCAGCAGCTTAGCGGGGACCCTCTCCCACGAGCAGTTCTTC	CASSLAGTLSHEQFF
TRBJ1-1	TRBV20-1	NA	NA	TGCAGTGCTAGCCCCGAAGGGTGGAACACTGAAGCTTTCTTT	CSASPEGWNTEAFF
TRBJ2-5	TRBV5-4	NA	NA	TGTGCCAGCAGTTCGGCTCCCCAAGACGGCCAGTACTTC	CASSSAPQDGQYF
TRBJ1-6	TRBV7-9	NA	once	TGTGCCAGCAGCTCTAGGGGTGGAGATTCACCCCTCCACTTT	CASSSRGGDSPLHF
TRBJ1-2	TRBV4-2	TRBD1	NA	TGTGCCAGCAGCCAAGGTGCCACAGGGGACCCTAGCGCTGGCTACACCTTC	CASSQGATGDPSAGYTF
TRBJ1-1	TRBV28	NA	NA	TGTGCCAGCAGTAACACTGAAGCTTTCTTT	CASSNTEAFF
TRBJ2-3	TRBV28	NA	NA	TGTGCCAGCAGTTGGGGCGGCTTAGATACAGATACGCAGTATTTT	CASSWGGLDTDTQYF
TRBJ1-5	TRBV4-3	NA	NA	TGCGCCAGCAGCCAAGATAGCGGGGGCAGACAGCCCCAGCATTTT	CASSQDSGGRQPQHF
TRBJ2-7	TRBV20-1	NA	NA	TGCAGTGCTAGAGAGCGCCAGCGATCCTCCTACGAGCAGTACTTC	CSARERQRSSYEQYF
TRBJ2-5	TRBV29-1	NA	NA	TGCAGCGTTGGAACGGGCCTAGGCTATGAGACCCAGTACTTC	CSVGTGLGYETQYF
TRBJ1-4	TRBV20-1	NA	once	TGCAGTGCTAGGAGTTTGGGCGGCCATAATGAAAAACTGTTTTTT	CSARSLGGHNEKLFF
TRBJ2-7	TRBV6-1	TRBD2	NA	TGTGCCAGCAGTGAATGGGGGACTAGCGGCTACGAGCAGTACTTC	CASSEWGTSGYEQYF
TRBJ2-3	TRBV28	NA	once	TGTGCCAGCAGTTTCGAAGGCCCCTCCACAGATACGCAGTATTTT	CASSFEGPSTDTQYF
TRBJ1-1	TRBV14	NA	NA	TGTGCCAGCAGCCAAGGGGCAGGTCTGAGGTGGATGAACACTGAAGCTTTCTTT	CASSQGAGLRWMNTEAFF
TRBJ2-1	TRBV27	NA	once	TGTGCCAGCAGTACAGAGGGGGGCCGCTATGAGCAGTTCTTC	CASSTEGGRYEQFF
TRBJ1-2	TRBV29-1	NA	NA	TGCAGCGGCTGGACAGTGGGCGGCGATAACTATGGCTACACCTTC	CSGWTVGGDNYGYTF
TRBJ1-2	TRBV6-5	NA	NA	TGTGCCAGCAGTTACTCCTCGACAGTGAACTATGGCTACACCTTC	CASSYSSTVNYGYTF
TRBJ2-1	TRBV29-1	TRBD2	NA	TGCAGCGTTGAAGCTACTGTAGCGGGATCTCAAGGTTCCTACAATGAGCAGTTCTTC	CSVEATVAGSQGSYNEQFF
TRBJ1-2	TRBV11-3	NA	NA	TGTGCCAGCAGCTTCTGGCTTAACTATGGCTACACCTTC	CASSFWLNYGYTF
TRBJ2-1	TRBV20-1	NA	NA	TGCAGTGCCAGGGAGGACAATGAGCAGTTCTTC	CSAREDNEQFF
TRBJ2-1	TRBV6-5	TRBD2	NA	TGTGCCAGCAGTCCGGGGGGCTCCTACAATGAGCAGTTCTTC	CASSPGGSYNEQFF
TRBJ2-1	TRBV9	TRBD1	NA	TGTGCCAGCAGCTCCCGACAGGGGTCACACAATGAGCAGTTCTTC	CASSSRQGSHNEQFF
TRBJ2-1	TRBV20-1	NA	NA	TGCAGTGCCCGAGAGGGGAGCTCCTACAATGAGCAGTTCTTC	CSAREGSSYNEQFF
TRBJ1-1	TRBV7-9	TRBD1	NA	TGTGCCAGCAGCTTTTCAGGGGGAAGCACTGAAGCTTTCTTT	CASSFSGGSTEAFF
TRBJ1-2	TRBV20-1	NA	NA	TGCAGTGCTTCCACCCCAGGCGCCTGGCGGAACTATGGCTACACCTTC	CSASTPGAWRNYGYTF
TRBJ1-5	TRBV27	NA	NA	TGTGCCAGCAGTTTATCATCAGTCAATCAGCCCCAGCATTTT	CASSLSSVNQPQHF
TRBJ2-1	TRBV20-1	TRBD1	NA	TGCAGTGGGACAGGGCCTTTTGATGAGCAGTTCTTC	CSGTGPFDEQFF
TRBJ2-3	TRBV20-1	TRBD1	once	TGCAGTGCTAGGGAACAGGGGGCTTATACAGATACGCAGTATTTT	CSAREQGAYTDTQYF
TRBJ2-3	TRBV15	NA	NA	TGTGCCACCAGCAGGTCTAGGATCGTTACGCAGTATTTT	CATSRSRIVTQYF